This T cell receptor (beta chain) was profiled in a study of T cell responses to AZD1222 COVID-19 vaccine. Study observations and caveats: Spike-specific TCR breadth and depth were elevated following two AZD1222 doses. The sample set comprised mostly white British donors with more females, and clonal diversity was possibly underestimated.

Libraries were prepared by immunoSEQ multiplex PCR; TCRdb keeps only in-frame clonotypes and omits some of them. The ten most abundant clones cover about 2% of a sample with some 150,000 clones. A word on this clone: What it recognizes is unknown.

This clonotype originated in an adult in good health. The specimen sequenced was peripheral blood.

The CDR3 reads CASSEVTESFYGYTF. DNA of the CDR3: TGTGCCAGCAGTGAAGTCACCGAAAGTTTTTATGGCTACACCTTC. This sequence joins TRBV6-1 and TRBJ1-2; D uncertain. Germline V gene sequence: CDR1 MNHNS, CDR2 SASEGT. V was clipped by 1 base and J by 5 bases, with 14 bases between them. The CDR3 is 15 residues long.